The 20 T cell receptor beta chains given below trace back to one sample, sequenced in a study of CXCR3-negative and CXCR3-positive naive CD8 T cells (dated by TCRdb to 2018 to 2020). The sequencer was a NextSeq 550. The Human TCR Profiling Kit (MiLaboratory) was used to prepare UMI-labeled 5' RACE TRB cDNA libraries. After the reads were reprocessed by TCRdb, one entry was made per CDR3 protein sequence, with no DNA. The sample table records 35,000 to 45,000 distinct CDR3 sequences. 1.5% to 2% of the sample is in the top ten clones. The sample comprised naive CXCR3- CD8+ T cells from blood. The cell subset or site label on this specimen signifies: CD45RO-CCR7+CD27+CD95- naive CD8+ T cells lacking CXCR3 (TNR3-). The receptor set was obtained from a human donor in good health. Some clones in this sample may be carry-over from other donors' samples.

This chain joins TRBV20-1 and TRBJ2-7; the D call from TCRdb, TRBD1, cannot be confirmed without DNA. The CDR3 contains 13 residues. Germline CDR1 DFQATT, CDR2 SNEGSKA (reference sequence). CDR3 sequence: CSASTGYSYEQYF.

V and J are TRBV4-3 and TRBJ2-4. The CDR3 covers 16 residues. The germline V gene encodes CDR1 LGHNA and CDR2 YSLEER. CDR3 sequence: CASSLDRIIAKNIQYF.

The gene calls are TRBV4-3 and TRBJ1-5; TCRdb picks TRBD1, but there is no DNA to check that call. CDR1 LGHNA and CDR2 YSLEER come from the germline V gene. The CDR3 has 17 amino acids. CDR3 protein: CASSQDGEQGKPQPQHF.

The chain is built from TRBV29-1 and TRBJ2-2; as DNA is missing, the TRBD1 call by TCRdb cannot be tested. Germline CDR1 and CDR2: SQVTM and ANQGSEA. The CDR3 length is 15 residues. CDR3: CSVERGGSYTGELFF.

The rearrangement links TRBV28 to TRBJ2-7; no DNA is available, so the TRBD1 call from TCRdb remains unchecked. CDR3 size: 16 residues. Germline V gene sequence: CDR1 MDHEN, CDR2 SYDVKM. CDR3 amino acids: CASSSRGQGGVYEQYF.

CDR3 sequence reads: CASSQEGDQETQYF. This chain uses TRBV3-1 with TRBJ2-5. The germline V gene has CDR1 LGHDT and CDR2 YNNKEL (reference sequence). The CDR3 is 14 residues long.

The chain joins TRBV28 to TRBJ2-5; TCRdb gives TRBD1 as the D gene, but with no DNA this cannot be confirmed. CDR3 length equals 13 residues. Germline loops: CDR1 MDHEN, CDR2 SYDVKM. The CDR3 sequence: CASSFPGLETQYF.

The gene calls are TRBV6-6 and TRBJ1-1. Germline V gene sequence: CDR1 MNHNY, CDR2 SVGAGI (reference sequence). The CDR3 sequence is 13 residues long. The chain's CDR3 is CASRQGVNTEAFF.

The chain couples TRBV29-1 to TRBJ2-7; TCRdb lists TRBD1, though no DNA is available to test this call. This CDR3 has 13 amino acids. CDR1 SQVTM and CDR2 ANQGSEA come from the germline V gene. The CDR3 sequence is CSVRTASSYEQYF.

The chain joins TRBV5-1 to TRBJ2-2. CDR1 and CDR2 (germline): SGHRS, YFSETQ. This CDR3 is built from 14 residues. CDR3 amino acids: CASRQESNTGELFF. Full variable domain (missing parts from reference TRBV5-1 and TRBJ2-2): KAGVTQTPRYLIKTRGQQVTLSCSPISGHRSVSWYQQTPGQGLQFLFEYFSETQRNKGNFPGRFSGRQFSNSRSEMNVSTLELGDSALYLCASRQESNTGELFFGEGSRLTVL.

The chain has TRBV7-6 and TRBJ2-3; with no DNA, the TCRdb D assignment of TRBD2 cannot be verified. Germline V lookup: CDR1 SGHVS, CDR2 FNYEAQ. This CDR3 region has 18 residues. The CDR3 protein is CASSLALAGGPGTDTQYF.

The V gene is TRBV7-2, the J gene TRBJ2-1; absent DNA, TCRdb's TRBD2 call cannot be checked. The CDR3 runs 18 residues. The germline CDR1 and CDR2 sequences are SGHTA and FQGNSA. The CDR3 loop reads CASSPGGLAVFFNHEQFF.

The rearrangement uses TRBV29-1 and TRBJ2-5; TCRdb picks TRBD2, but there is no DNA to check that call. This CDR3 contains 14 residues. In germline, CDR1 is SQVTM, CDR2 ANQGSEA. The CDR3: CSVEKREEVQTQYF.

The rearrangement joins TRBV20-1 to TRBJ2-1; TCRdb proposes TRBD1, but this gene call is untestable without DNA. The CDR3 totals 15 residues. Germline CDR1 and CDR2: DFQATT and SNEGSKA (reference sequence). CDR3: CSARVDGGDYNEQFF.

The rearrangement uses TRBV27 and TRBJ2-3. CDR1 MNHEY and CDR2 SMNVEV come from the germline V gene (reference sequence). This CDR3 region has 14 residues. CDR3: CASSTLLTTDTQYF.

The chain is built from TRBV7-3 and TRBJ2-2; TCRdb lists TRBD1, though no DNA is available to test this call. Per the germline V gene, CDR1 is SGHTA and CDR2 is FQGTGA. There are 15 residues in the CDR3. The CDR3 loop is CASSLAGDGTGELFF.

The J gene is TRBJ1-2, the V gene TRBV12-3 or TRBV12-4; the TCRdb D gene call, TRBD1, has no DNA to confirm it. The CDR3 has 14 amino acids. The CDR3 loop is CASSDRDIIYGYTF.

The rearrangement joins TRBV27 to TRBJ1-5; there is no DNA to check the TCRdb D call of TRBD1. The CDR3 length is 17 residues. The V gene's germline CDR1 is MNHEY and CDR2 SMNVEV (reference sequence). CDR3 residues: CATKIEGGPYSNQPQHF.

This sequence joins TRBV28 and TRBJ1-3; no DNA is available, so the TRBD1 call from TCRdb remains unchecked. Per the germline V gene, CDR1 is MDHEN and CDR2 is SYDVKM. The CDR3 is 18 residues long. The CDR3 is CASSPPGQKHFSGNTIYF.

The V call is TRBV25-1, the J call TRBJ1-1. Germline CDR1 MGHDK, CDR2 SYGVNS. The CDR3 covers 14 residues. CDR3 amino acids: CASSESGRLTEAFF.